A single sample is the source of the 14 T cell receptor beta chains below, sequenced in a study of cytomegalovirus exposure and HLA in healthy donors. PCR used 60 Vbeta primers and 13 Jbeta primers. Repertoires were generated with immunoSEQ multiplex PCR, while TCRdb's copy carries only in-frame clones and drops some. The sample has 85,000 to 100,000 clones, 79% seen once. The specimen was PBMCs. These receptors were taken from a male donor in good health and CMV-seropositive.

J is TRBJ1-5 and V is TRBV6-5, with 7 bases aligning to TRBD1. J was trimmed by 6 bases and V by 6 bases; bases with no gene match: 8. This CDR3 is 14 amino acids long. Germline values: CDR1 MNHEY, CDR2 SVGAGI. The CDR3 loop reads CASRLTEGAQPQHF. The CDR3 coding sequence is TGTGCCAGCAGGCTCACGGAGGGGGCTCAGCCCCAGCATTTT.

The CDR3: CAWSDGFLNEQFF. DNA for the CDR3: TGTGCCTGGAGTGACGGGTTCCTCAATGAGCAGTTCTTC. The V and J genes are TRBV30 and TRBJ2-1; D unclear. Looked up from germline, CDR1 is GTSNPN and CDR2 is SVGIG (reference sequence). This CDR3 is built from 13 residues. V lost 1 base, J lost 6 bases, and 10 bases lay in between.

Written as DNA, the CDR3 is TGTGCCAGCAGTTACTCGGAGGAAGACTCTGGAAACACCATATATTTT. It codes for CASSYSEEDSGNTIYF. The chain is built from TRBV6-5 and TRBJ1-3; D call uncertain. The CDR3 has 16 residues. V gave up 0 bases and J gave up 0 bases, with 9 bases separating them. Germline-derived CDR1 and CDR2 are MNHEY and SVGAGI.

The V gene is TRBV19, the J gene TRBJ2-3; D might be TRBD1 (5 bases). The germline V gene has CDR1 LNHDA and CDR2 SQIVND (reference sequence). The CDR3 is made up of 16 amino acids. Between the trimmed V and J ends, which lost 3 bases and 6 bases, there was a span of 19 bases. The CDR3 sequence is CASSISDTRASDTQYF. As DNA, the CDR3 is TGTGCCAGTAGTATCTCGGACACAAGGGCTTCGGATACGCAGTATTTT.

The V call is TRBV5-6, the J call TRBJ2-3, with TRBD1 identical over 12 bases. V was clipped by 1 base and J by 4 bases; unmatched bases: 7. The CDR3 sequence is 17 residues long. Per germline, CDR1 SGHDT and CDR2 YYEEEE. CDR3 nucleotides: TGTGCCAGCAGCTTGACCACCGGGACAGGGGGCCCAGATACGCAGTATTTT. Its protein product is CASSLTTGTGGPDTQYF.

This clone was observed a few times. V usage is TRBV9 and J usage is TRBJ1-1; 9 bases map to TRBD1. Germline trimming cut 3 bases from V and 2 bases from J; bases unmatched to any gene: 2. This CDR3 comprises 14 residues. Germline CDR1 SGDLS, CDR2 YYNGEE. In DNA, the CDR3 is TGTGCCAGCAGCGGGGGACAGGGAAACACTGAAGCTTTCTTT. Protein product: CASSGGQGNTEAFF.

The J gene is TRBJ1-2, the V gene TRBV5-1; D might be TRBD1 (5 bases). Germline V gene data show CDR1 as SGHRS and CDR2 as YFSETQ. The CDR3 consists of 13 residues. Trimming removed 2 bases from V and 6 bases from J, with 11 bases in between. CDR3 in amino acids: CASSLGGANGYTF. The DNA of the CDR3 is TGCGCCAGCAGCTTAGGAGGGGCTAATGGCTACACCTTC.

The CDR3 bases are TGTGCCAGCAGCTTCACGGACAGGGCCTACGAGCAGTACTTC. This sequence encodes CASSFTDRAYEQYF. V usage is TRBV11-2 and J usage is TRBJ2-7; 8 nucleotides match TRBD1. Germline CDR1 and CDR2: SGHAT and FQNNGV. This CDR3 is built from 14 residues. The ends lost 3 bases at V and 2 bases at J; junction bases unmatched: 3.

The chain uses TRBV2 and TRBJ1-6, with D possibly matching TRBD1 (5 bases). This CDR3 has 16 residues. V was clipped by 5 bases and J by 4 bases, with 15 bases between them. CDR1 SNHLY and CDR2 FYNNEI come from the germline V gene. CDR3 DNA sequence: TGTGCCAGCAGTTTGGACAAAAACTCTTATAATTCACCCCTCCACTTT. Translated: CASSLDKNSYNSPLHF.

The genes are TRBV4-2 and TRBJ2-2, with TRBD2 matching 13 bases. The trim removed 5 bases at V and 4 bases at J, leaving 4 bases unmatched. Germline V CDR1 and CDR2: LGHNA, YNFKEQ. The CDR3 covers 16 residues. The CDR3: CASSARLAGGTGELFF. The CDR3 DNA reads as TGTGCCAGCAGCGCCCGACTAGCGGGAGGCACCGGGGAGCTGTTTTTT.

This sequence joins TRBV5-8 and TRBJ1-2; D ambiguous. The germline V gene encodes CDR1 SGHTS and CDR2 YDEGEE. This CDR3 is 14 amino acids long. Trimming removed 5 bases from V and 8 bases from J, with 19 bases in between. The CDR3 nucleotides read TGTGCCAGCAGATTACGTGACAAGACCTGGGGCTACACCTTC. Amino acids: CASRLRDKTWGYTF. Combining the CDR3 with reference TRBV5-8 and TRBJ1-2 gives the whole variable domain EAGVTQSPTHLIKTRGQQATLRCSPISGHTSVYWYQQALGLGLQFLLWYDEGEERNRGNFPPRFSGRQFPNYSSELNVNALELEDSALYLCASRLRDKTWGYTFGSGTRLTVV.

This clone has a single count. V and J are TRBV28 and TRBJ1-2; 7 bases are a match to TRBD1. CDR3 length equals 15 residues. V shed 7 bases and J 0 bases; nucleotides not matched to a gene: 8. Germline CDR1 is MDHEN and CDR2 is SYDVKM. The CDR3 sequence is CASNRQGPPNYGYTF. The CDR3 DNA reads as TGTGCCAGCAACCGACAGGGCCCCCCTAACTATGGCTACACCTTC.

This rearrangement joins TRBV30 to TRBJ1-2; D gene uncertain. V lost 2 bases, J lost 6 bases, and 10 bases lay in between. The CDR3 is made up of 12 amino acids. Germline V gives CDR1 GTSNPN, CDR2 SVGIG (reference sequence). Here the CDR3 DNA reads TGTGCCTGGAGTAGGAGGTCAGATGGCTACACCTTC. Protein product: CAWSRRSDGYTF.

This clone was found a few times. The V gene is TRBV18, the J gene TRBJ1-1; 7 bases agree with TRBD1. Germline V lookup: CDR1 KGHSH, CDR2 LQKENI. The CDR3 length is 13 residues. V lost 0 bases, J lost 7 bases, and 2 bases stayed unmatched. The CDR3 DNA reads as TGTGCCAGCTCACCACCAGGGGGCAATGAAGCTTTCTTT. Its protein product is CASSPPGGNEAFF.